The following is a T cell receptor (beta chain) sequence with its context. Its target is not known. These data come from a study of T cell responses to AZD1222 COVID-19 vaccine. Overall study context: Investigators merged groups given second doses at roughly 4 or roughly 12 weeks.

Study results and caveats: The study found Spike-specific TCR breadth and depth rose after two AZD1222 doses. All repertoire sampling was performed exclusively after the peak T cell response. The study reported that nearly half of spike-specific TCRs target unmutated variant regions.

Germline V gene data show CDR1 as SGDLS and CDR2 as YYNGEE. This CDR3 is 14 amino acids long. Trimming at V came to 0 bases and at J to 5 bases, leaving 1 base not matched to a gene. Method: immunoSEQ multiplex PCR; TCRdb's copy keeps in-frame clones and lacks some. The sample yields 130,000 to 150,000 clones, about 89% seen once. The material was peripheral blood, obtained on day 0 of AZD1222 vaccination. The source is an adult in good health. The chain uses TRBV9 and TRBJ1-2, with 10 bases identical to TRBD1. CDR3 nucleotides: TGTGCCAGCAGCGTAGGGACAGGGGGTTATGGCTACACCTTC. It specifies CASSVGTGGYGYTF.